This passage covers 23 T cell receptor beta chains from one sample sequenced in a study of CD8 T cells in Susac syndrome. RNA was extracted with the RNeasy kit, and a quantity of about 0.45 to 1 ug was reverse transcribed using random hexamers. TCRdb called the immunoSEQ multiplex PCR reads again in MiXCR, with one record for every CDR3 protein. The sample contains some 180,000 distinct CDR3 sequences, 90% to 95% of which appear only once. Sequenced material: CD4+ T cells from PBMCs. These receptors all stem from a human donor with Susac syndrome.

The chain has TRBV6-1 and TRBJ2-1; TRBD2 agrees at 11 bases. The CDR3 contains 15 residues. Unmatched junction bases numbered 9, after V lost 4 bases and J lost 10 bases. Germline loops: CDR1 MNHNS, CDR2 SASEGT. For the CDR3, the DNA is TGTGCCAGCAGTGCTACTAGCGGGAGAACGGGAGAGCAGTTCTTC. It is translated as CASSATSGRTGEQFF.

The V call is TRBV29-1, the J call TRBJ2-2; 7 bases line up with TRBD1. The CDR3 extends over 14 amino acids. The germline gives CDR1 SQVTM, CDR2 ANQGSEA. With 7 bases clipped from V and 2 bases from J, the junction kept 7 bases outside the gene matches. CDR3 nucleotide sequence: TGCAGCGGGGCGCAGGGGGTAAACACCGGGGAGCTGTTTTTT. Its translation is CSGAQGVNTGELFF.

The chain carries TRBV25-1 and TRBJ2-1; D unclear. The CDR3 spans 14 residues. The germline V and J ends were trimmed by 3 bases and 4 bases, with 10 bases remaining between them. Germline CDR1 is MGHDK and CDR2 is SYGVNS. The DNA of the CDR3 is TGTGCCAGCAGTGAGGCGAGGCTTTACAATGAGCAGTTCTTC. Translating gives CASSEARLYNEQFF.

V usage is TRBV18 and J usage is TRBJ2-1; no clear D gene. Germline-derived CDR1 and CDR2 are KGHSH and LQKENI. V lost 4 bases and J lost 8, with 9 bases in between. The CDR3 extends over 12 amino acids. The CDR3 loop is CASSQNRDEQFF. In DNA, the CDR3 is TGTGCCAGCTCACAAAATAGGGATGAGCAGTTCTTC.

The chain carries TRBV20-1 and TRBJ2-1; D assignment may be TRBD1 or TRBD2 (7 bases each). CDR1 is DFQATT and CDR2 is SNEGSKA in the germline V gene (reference sequence). Trimming left V 2 bases short and J 2 bases short, with 13 bases between. The CDR3 consists of 15 residues. CDR3 residues: CSARSGGETYNEQFF. CDR3 DNA sequence: TGCAGTGCTAGATCAGGGGGGGAGACCTACAATGAGCAGTTCTTC.

This chain joins TRBV6-5 and TRBJ1-2; no firm D call. V lost 5 bases and J 0 bases, leaving 13 bases between the germline ends. Germline CDR1 and CDR2: MNHEY and SVGAGI. The CDR3 contains 15 residues. The CDR3 DNA sequence: TGTGCCAGCAGTCCGACGGGAGCTACTAACTATGGCTACACCTTC. This codes for CASSPTGATNYGYTF.

The chain combines TRBV9 with TRBJ2-5, with 9 nucleotides matching TRBD2. The V and J ends lost 2 bases and 3 bases, in that order; junction bases with no gene match: 2. Germline V CDR1 and CDR2: SGDLS, YYNGEE. This CDR3 spans 14 amino acids. CDR3 residues: CASSVGGREETQYF. The DNA for the CDR3 is TGTGCCAGCAGCGTCGGCGGGAGGGAAGAGACCCAGTACTTC.

The CDR3 region is CASSADRNTEAFF. The DNA for the CDR3 is TGTGCCAGCAGCGCGGACAGGAACACTGAAGCTTTCTTT. J is TRBJ1-1 and V is TRBV7-2; perhaps TRBD1 as D (6 bases). The V end lost 5 bases, the J end lost 1 base, and 8 bases lay between the germline ends. The germline V gene has CDR1 SGHTA and CDR2 FQGNSA. There are 13 residues in the CDR3.

The V and J genes are TRBV29-1 and TRBJ1-2, with unresolved D. With 4 bases removed from V and 8 bases from J, the gap between germline ends came to 11 bases. CDR1 and CDR2 from the germline V gene are SQVTM and ANQGSEA. The CDR3 extends over 11 amino acids. As DNA, the CDR3 is TGCAGCGTTGGAGGTGTATGGGGCTACACCTTC. Protein product: CSVGGVWGYTF.

A single count supports this clonotype. This sequence joins TRBV4-2 and TRBJ2-1; D is undetermined. Per the germline V gene, CDR1 is LGHNA and CDR2 is YNFKEQ. This CDR3 is built from 16 residues. V lost 0 bases and J 5 bases, leaving 14 bases between the germline ends. CDR3 nucleotides: TGTGCCAGCAGCCAAGATTCTCGGATTTCCCACAATGAGCAGTTCTTC. Translating gives CASSQDSRISHNEQFF.

This chain connects TRBV15 to TRBJ2-7; D unresolved. Per germline, CDR1 LNHNV and CDR2 YYDKDF (reference sequence). The V end was cut by 0 bases, the J end by 3 bases, with 6 bases between. The CDR3 runs 13 residues. The CDR3 sequence: CATSREGYYEQYF. CDR3 DNA: TGTGCCACCAGCAGAGAGGGGTACTACGAGCAGTACTTC.

V and J are TRBV6-2 or TRBV6-3 and TRBJ2-7, with 8 nucleotides matching TRBD1. Per the germline V gene, CDR1 is MNHEY and CDR2 is SVGEGT. The CDR3 runs 15 residues. V dropped 7 bases and J dropped 3; count of bases not matched to a gene: 11. Here the CDR3 DNA reads TGTGCCAGCAACGTGGGACAGGCGGTCCACTACGAGCAGTACTTC. It translates to CASNVGQAVHYEQYF.

The chain carries TRBV20-1 and TRBJ2-7; 7 bases are a match to TRBD2. Germline values: CDR1 DFQATT, CDR2 SNEGSKA (reference sequence). CDR3 length: 14 amino acids. DNA for the CDR3: TGCAGCCTCCCTCAGCGGGATCGGGGTGGCGAGCAGTACTTC. The encoded protein is CSLPQRDRGGEQYF.

The chain joins TRBV7-9 to TRBJ1-2; a weak D match, TRBD1 (6 bases). The CDR3 contains 15 residues. Trimming shortened V by 6 bases and J by 8 bases, and 22 bases separated the two germline ends. Looked up from germline, CDR1 is SEHNR and CDR2 is FQNEAQ (reference sequence). The chain's CDR3 is CASSHGQNYGRGYTF. In DNA, the CDR3 is TGTGCCAGCAGTCATGGACAGAACTACGGTCGGGGCTACACCTTC. Variable domain in full (rest from reference TRBV7-9 and TRBJ1-2): DTGVSQNPRHKITKRGQNVTFRCDPISEHNRLYWYRQTLGQGPEFLTYFQNEAQLEKSRLLSDRFSAERPKGSFSTLEIQRTEQGDSAMYLCASSHGQNYGRGYTFGSGTRLTVV.

The chain recombines TRBV7-3 with TRBJ2-6, with a tentative D call TRBD1 (6 bases). V lost 5 bases, J lost 1 base, and 9 bases lay in between. Looked up from germline, CDR1 is SGHTA and CDR2 is FQGTGA. The CDR3 loop spans 15 amino acids. This chain's CDR3 is CASSTQGSGANVLTF. For the CDR3, the DNA is TGTGCCAGCAGCACCCAGGGGTCTGGGGCCAACGTCCTGACTTTC. The full variable domain, rest sourced from reference TRBV7-3 and TRBJ2-6, is GAGVSQTPSNKVTEKGKYVELRCDPISGHTALYWYRQSLGQGPEFLIYFQGTGAADDSGLPNDRFFAVRPEGSVSTLKIQRTERGDSAVYLCASSTQGSGANVLTFGAGSRLTVL.

The rearrangement joins TRBV29-1 to TRBJ2-1, with 7 nucleotides matching TRBD2. The V gene's germline CDR1 is SQVTM and CDR2 ANQGSEA. The CDR3 length is 12 residues. Trimming at V came to 4 bases and at J to 7 bases, leaving 4 bases not matched to a gene. Here the CDR3 DNA reads TGCAGCGTTGCACGGGGAGGGAATGAGCAGTTCTTC. Protein sequence: CSVARGGNEQFF.

J is TRBJ2-7 and V is TRBV3-1; weak D call: TRBD2 (6 bases). CDR3 length: 15 residues. V gave up 6 bases and J gave up 2 bases, with 17 bases separating them. Germline values: CDR1 LGHDT, CDR2 YNNKEL (reference sequence). CDR3 sequence: CASSSVAEGPYEQYF. DNA of the CDR3: TGTGCCAGCAGTTCAGTAGCGGAGGGACCCTACGAGCAGTACTTC.

This sequence joins TRBV12-3 or TRBV12-4 and TRBJ1-5, with no clear D. V was shortened by 3 bases and J by 4 bases, with 7 bases between the two germline ends. This CDR3 is built from 13 residues. Written as DNA, the CDR3 is TGTGCCAGCAGTTTTCTGGGGAATCAGCCCCAGCATTTT. Amino acids: CASSFLGNQPQHF.

Comments on this clonotype: Relative to the germline gene, one junction end is altered; a read error may explain this. The chain carries TRBV19 and TRBJ2-3, with 7 nucleotides matching TRBD1. Germline V CDR1 and CDR2: LNHDA, SQIVND (reference sequence). This CDR3 is 15 amino acids long. In nucleotides, the CDR3 is TGTGCCAGTAGTTTAGACAGGGCCTTCGCAGATACGCAGTATTTT. Translation gives CASSLDRAFADTQYF.

This chain uses TRBV11-2 with TRBJ1-6; 9 nucleotides line up with TRBD1. Trimming at V came to 9 bases and at J to 5 bases, leaving 2 bases not matched to a gene. The CDR3 totals 13 residues. The germline CDR1 and CDR2 sequences are SGHAT and FQNNGV. The CDR3 here is CASGQGNNSPLHF. For the CDR3, the DNA is TGTGCCAGTGGACAGGGGAATAATTCACCCCTCCACTTT.

The J gene is TRBJ2-7, the V gene TRBV19; 11 bases are a match to TRBD1. After removal of 5 bases from V and 2 bases from J, the junction contained 5 bases not matched to a gene. Per the germline V gene, CDR1 is LNHDA and CDR2 is SQIVND (reference sequence). The CDR3 spans 15 residues. The CDR3: CASSLRDRGAYEQYF. The CDR3 nucleotides are TGTGCCAGTAGTCTCCGGGACAGGGGGGCCTACGAGCAGTACTTC.

The V gene is TRBV2, the J gene TRBJ2-3; 7 bases line up with TRBD2. The CDR3 contains 14 residues. Unmatched junction bases numbered 6, after V lost 7 bases and J lost 2 bases. Germline lookup yields CDR1 SNHLY and CDR2 FYNNEI. CDR3 DNA: TGTGCCAGCAATCTAGCGGCCTACACAGATACGCAGTATTTT. Translating gives CASNLAAYTDTQYF.

This clonotype showed up just once. This sequence joins TRBV28 and TRBJ2-4, with 8 bases matching TRBD1. The V segment lost 8 bases and the J segment 0 bases; nucleotides outside the gene matches: 3. CDR3 length: 14 amino acids. Germline CDR1 reads MDHEN; CDR2 reads SYDVKM. This CDR3 reads CASETGVAKNIQYF. In DNA form, the CDR3 reads TGTGCCAGCGAGACAGGGGTAGCCAAAAACATTCAGTACTTC.